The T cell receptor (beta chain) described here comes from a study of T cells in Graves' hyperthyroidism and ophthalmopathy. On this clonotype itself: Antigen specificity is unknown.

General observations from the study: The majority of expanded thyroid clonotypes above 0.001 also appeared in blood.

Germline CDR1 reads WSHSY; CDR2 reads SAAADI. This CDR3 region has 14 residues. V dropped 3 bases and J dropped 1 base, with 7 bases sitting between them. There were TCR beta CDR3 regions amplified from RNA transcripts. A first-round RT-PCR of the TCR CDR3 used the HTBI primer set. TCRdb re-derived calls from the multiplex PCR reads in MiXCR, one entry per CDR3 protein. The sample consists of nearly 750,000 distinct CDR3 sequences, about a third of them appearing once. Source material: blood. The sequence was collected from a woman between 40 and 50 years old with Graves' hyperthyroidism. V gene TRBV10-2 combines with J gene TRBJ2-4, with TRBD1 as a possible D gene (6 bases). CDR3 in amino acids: CASSEDRAKNIQYF. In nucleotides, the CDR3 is TGCGCCAGCAGTGAAGACAGGGCCAAAAACATTCAGTACTTC.